This T cell receptor beta chain was obtained from a study of early T cells in non-severe SARS-CoV-2 infection. Points from the study as a whole: Matching against VDJdb likely underestimated virus-specific expansions, favoring anti-spike CD8.

In this sample, this clonotype turned up many times. The antigen is not known. Germline CDR1 reads SQVTM; CDR2 reads ANQGSEA. This CDR3 spans 13 amino acids. Losses at the gene ends were 4 bases for V and 5 bases for J; bases not matched to a gene: 5. Individual cDNA molecules received unique molecular identifiers during library preparation. TCRdb reanalysed the 5' RACE reads using MiXCR and keeps one entry per CDR3 protein. The sample includes about 60,000 distinct CDR3 sequences, around 12% of them seen just once. This clonotype was sampled from an adult who was a healthcare worker with PCR-confirmed SARS-CoV-2 infection or an uninfected control (not recorded which). V is TRBV29-1 and J is TRBJ1-1, with 9 bases aligning to TRBD1. Material for sequencing was whole blood. DNA for the CDR3: TGCAGCGTTGTTAGGGACAGGGAAACTGAAGCTTTCTTT. Translation gives CSVVRDRETEAFF. The full variable domain, rest sourced from reference TRBV29-1 and TRBJ1-1, is SAVISQKPSRDICQRGTSLTIQCQVDSQVTMMFWYRQQPGQSLTLIATANQGSEATYESGFVIDKFPISRPNLTFSTLTVSNMSPEDSSIYLCSVVRDRETEAFFGQGTRLTVV.